A single sample is the source of the 8 T cell receptor beta chains below, sequenced in a study of cytomegalovirus exposure and HLA in healthy donors. Both 60 Vbeta primers and 13 Jbeta primers went into the PCR. Some clones are missing from TCRdb's copy, which holds only in-frame ones; the method was immunoSEQ multiplex PCR. Of about 190,000 clones listed, 75% to 90% are singletons. Sequencing was carried out using PBMCs. These TCRs come from a young woman in good health and CMV-seronegative.

This chain's CDR3 is CASSAEDRVTYEQYF. The CDR3 DNA reads as TGTGCCAGCAGTGCCGAGGACAGGGTAACCTACGAGCAGTACTTC. The rearrangement joins TRBV2 to TRBJ2-7, with 8 bases aligning to TRBD1. The V and J ends lost 4 bases and 2 bases, in that order; junction bases with no gene match: 7. Germline CDR1 is SNHLY and CDR2 is FYNNEI. The CDR3 contains 15 residues.

The chain uses TRBV28 and TRBJ2-7; a possible D gene is TRBD2 (6 bases). V lost 5 bases and J 5 bases, leaving 16 bases between the germline ends. This CDR3 comprises 14 residues. CDR1 and CDR2 from the germline V gene are MDHEN and SYDVKM. Here the CDR3 reads CASSRGTGRHEQYF. The CDR3 DNA sequence: TGTGCCAGCAGTCGCGGGACGGGGCGCCACGAGCAGTACTTC.

This clone has more than one count but fewer than ten. The chain joins TRBV6-5 to TRBJ1-1; D ambiguous. This CDR3 comprises 15 residues. Germline V gene sequence: CDR1 MNHEY, CDR2 SVGAGI. V was cut by 6 bases and J by 3 bases, with 17 bases left in between. The DNA of the CDR3 is TGTGCCAGCAGCTCAGGACTCGTCTGGGACACTGAAGCTTTCTTT. The encoded protein is CASSSGLVWDTEAFF.

The chain recombines TRBV5-1 with TRBJ2-5; 12 positions agree with TRBD2. V lost 4 bases, J lost 5 bases, and 9 bases stayed unmatched. The germline gives CDR1 SGHRS, CDR2 YFSETQ. This CDR3 comprises 16 residues. DNA for the CDR3: TGCGCCAGCAGCGGCATTAGTGGACTAGCGGGGGAGACCCAGTACTTC. Translated, it gives CASSGISGLAGETQYF. The full variable domain, rest sourced from reference TRBV5-1 and TRBJ2-5, is KAGVTQTPRYLIKTRGQQVTLSCSPISGHRSVSWYQQTPGQGLQFLFEYFSETQRNKGNFPGRFSGRQFSNSRSEMNVSTLELGDSALYLCASSGISGLAGETQYFGPGTRLLVL.

The chain employs TRBV5-6 and TRBJ1-4; no clear D. CDR1 SGHDT and CDR2 YYEEEE come from the germline V gene. V was clipped by 3 bases and J by 0 bases, with 12 bases between them. The CDR3 covers 16 residues. The CDR3 DNA sequence: TGTGCCAGCAGCTCCCCGGTGGTCGCAACTAATGAAAAACTGTTTTTT. This gives the protein CASSSPVVATNEKLFF.

This chain joins TRBV2 and TRBJ2-2, with TRBD1 matching 8 bases. The CDR3 runs to 13 residues. The trim removed 7 bases at V and 8 bases at J, leaving 6 bases unmatched. Germline V CDR1 and CDR2: SNHLY, FYNNEI. CDR3 sequence: CASKRTGFGELFF. The CDR3 DNA is TGTGCCAGCAAAAGGACAGGGTTTGGGGAGCTGTTTTTT.

This chain connects TRBV4-2 to TRBJ2-2, with D possibly being TRBD2 (5 bases). V was pared by 1 base and J by 6 bases, with 6 bases between. Germline CDR1 reads LGHNA; CDR2 reads YNFKEQ. The CDR3 has 13 residues. The CDR3 nucleotides read TGTGCCAGCAGCCAAGCCGGGGCCGGGGAGCTGTTTTTT. This translates into CASSQAGAGELFF.

The CDR3 bases are TGTGCCAGCAGTTCGGACAGGGGGCTGGACACCATATATTTT. Protein: CASSSDRGLDTIYF. The chain recombines TRBV6-5 with TRBJ1-3, with 11 positions matching TRBD1. V shed 4 bases and J 8 bases; nucleotides not matched to a gene: 4. Germline CDR1 reads MNHEY; CDR2 reads SVGAGI. The CDR3 loop spans 14 amino acids.